This T cell receptor beta chain derives from a study of shared clonotypes between healthy human individuals. Per the germline V gene, CDR1 is MDHEN and CDR2 is SYDVKM. V lost 2 bases, J lost 2 bases, and 13 bases lay in between. CDR3 size: 16 residues. In the case of this clone: Its antigen is unidentified.

Over several immunoSEQ plates, each subset's genomic DNA was distributed in even portions. Method: immunoSEQ multiplex PCR; TCRdb's copy keeps in-frame clones and lacks some. The table lists under 2.5 million clones, roughly 92% of them singletons, with 0.37% in the top ten. Study-wide findings and caveats: Naive subsets generally had larger estimated richness than memory subsets.

The sequencing sample was made of naive CD4+ T cells from PBMCs. Noted subset: CD45RA+ positively selected. The receptor comes from a man between 18 and 29 years old in good health. Some clones in this sample may be carry-over from other donors' samples. The rearrangement joins TRBV28 to TRBJ1-5; maybe TRBD1 (5 bases). The CDR3 spells CASSLGASRGNQPQHF. CDR3 coding DNA: TGTGCCAGCAGTTTAGGAGCTTCCAGGGGCAATCAGCCCCAGCATTTT.